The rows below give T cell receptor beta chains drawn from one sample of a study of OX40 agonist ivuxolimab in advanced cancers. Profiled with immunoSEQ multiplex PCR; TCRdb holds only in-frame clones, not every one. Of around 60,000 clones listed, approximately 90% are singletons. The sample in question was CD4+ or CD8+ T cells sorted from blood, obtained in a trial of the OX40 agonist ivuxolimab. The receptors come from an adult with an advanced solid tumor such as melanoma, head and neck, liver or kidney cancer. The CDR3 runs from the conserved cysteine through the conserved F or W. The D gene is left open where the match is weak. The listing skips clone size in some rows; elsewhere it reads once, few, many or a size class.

TGTGCCAGCGCGTACAGCGGGATTGACTCCTACGAGCAGTACTTC CASAYSGIDSYEQYF - TRBJ2-7 TRBD2 TRBV19
TGTGCCAGCAGCCCTTGGACAGGGGGAGAAGAGACCCAGTACTTC CASSPWTGGEETQYF - TRBJ2-5 TRBD1 TRBV4-2
TGTGCCAGCAGTGAAGACGGGGCTTTTAGCGGTGAGACCCAGTACTTC CASSEDGAFSGETQYF - TRBJ2-5 - TRBV2
TGTGCCAGCAGTCCCTCCCTAGCGGAGACCTACGAGCAGTACTTC CASSPSLAETYEQYF - TRBJ2-7 TRBD2 TRBV28
TGTGCCAGCCCATGGGGGCTAGCGGGAGACAATGAGCAGTTCTTC CASPWGLAGDNEQFF - TRBJ2-1 TRBD2 TRBV2
TGTGCCAGCAGCCGGACAGGTAGCAATCAGCCCCAGCATTTT CASSRTGSNQPQHF - TRBJ1-5 TRBD1 TRBV7-9
TGTGCCAGCAGTTCGCAGGGATTGAACACTGAAGCTTTCTTT CASSSQGLNTEAFF - TRBJ1-1 - TRBV6-5
TGTGCCAGCAGTTACTCAGTAGGAGGGATTGGAAACACCATATATTTT CASSYSVGGIGNTIYF - TRBJ1-3 - TRBV6-6
TGTGCCACCAGCAGAGAGGCAGCTGACTCCTACGAGCAGTACTTC CATSREAADSYEQYF few TRBJ2-7 - TRBV15
TGTGCCAGCAGCTCACCGGGGGGAGCCTACAATGAGCAGTTCTTC CASSSPGGAYNEQFF - TRBJ2-1 TRBD2 TRBV11-3
TGTGCCAGCAGCCCGCGACTAGCGGGACTCCCACTACAAGAGACCCAGTACTTC CASSPRLAGLPLQETQYF once TRBJ2-5 TRBD2 TRBV11-2
TGTGCCAGTAGTATGGGGCAATACGGCTACGAGCAGTACTTC CASSMGQYGYEQYF - TRBJ2-7 - TRBV19
TGTGCCAGTACAATGGGGACTAGCGGATACAATGAGCAGTTCTTC CASTMGTSGYNEQFF - TRBJ2-1 TRBD2 TRBV19
TGCGCCAGCAGGGAAGGGACAGGGCCCTACGAGCAGTACTTC CASREGTGPYEQYF - TRBJ2-7 TRBD1 TRBV5-1
TGTGCCAGCAGTTACCAGTCTAGCGGGAGAGGGTACGAGCAGTACTTC CASSYQSSGRGYEQYF - TRBJ2-7 TRBD2 TRBV6-6
TGTGCCAGCAGTCACCCGAGTCGGGTGGTAGCGGGATCGAGCTCCTACAATGAGCAGTTCTTC CASSHPSRVVAGSSSYNEQFF - TRBJ2-1 TRBD2 TRBV27
TGCGCCAGCAGCCCCGGGACTAGTTCCCAAGAGACCCAGTACTTC CASSPGTSSQETQYF - TRBJ2-5 TRBD2 TRBV5-1
TGCGCCAGCAGTGGGGTATACATCTCCTACAATGAGCAGTTCTTC CASSGVYISYNEQFF once TRBJ2-1 - TRBV10-2
TGTGCCAGCAGCGGCCAGCGGGTGCACGAGCAGTACTTC CASSGQRVHEQYF - TRBJ2-7 - TRBV28
TGCAGCGTTGGGCGGGGGACAGGGGGGCCTGAAGCTTTCTTT CSVGRGTGGPEAFF - TRBJ1-1 TRBD1 TRBV29-1
TGTGCCAGCAGTTTCGGACTAGCGGGAGACGAGCAGTACTTC CASSFGLAGDEQYF - TRBJ2-7 TRBD2 TRBV28
TGCACCAGCAGCCAACACCCGACTAGCGGGCATTCCTACGAGCAGTACTTC CTSSQHPTSGHSYEQYF - TRBJ2-7 - TRBV1
TGTGCCAGCAGCGTGGGACTAGCGGGAACCTACGAGCAGTACTTC CASSVGLAGTYEQYF - TRBJ2-7 TRBD2 TRBV9
TGTGCCAGCAGCCCTGGGAGGGACCGCCTGCTTCAGTACTTC CASSPGRDRLLQYF - TRBJ2-4 TRBD2 TRBV7-9
TGTGCCAGCAGCCCTAGGGACACCGGGGAGCTGTTTTTT CASSPRDTGELFF - TRBJ2-2 - TRBV7-2